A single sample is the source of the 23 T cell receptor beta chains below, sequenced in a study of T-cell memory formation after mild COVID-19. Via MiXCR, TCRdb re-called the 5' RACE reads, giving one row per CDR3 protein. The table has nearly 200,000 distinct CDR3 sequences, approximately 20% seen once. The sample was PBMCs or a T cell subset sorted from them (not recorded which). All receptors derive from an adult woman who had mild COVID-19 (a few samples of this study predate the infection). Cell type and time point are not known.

The CDR3 region is CASRGREAYNEQFF. In DNA, the CDR3 is TGTGCCAGCAGAGGGAGGGAAGCCTACAATGAGCAGTTCTTC. The V gene is TRBV11-2, the J gene TRBJ2-1, with 7 bases fitting TRBD2. This CDR3 has 14 amino acids. CDR1 and CDR2 from the germline V gene are SGHAT and FQNNGV. With V trimmed by 6 bases and J by 2 bases, 4 bases remained unmatched.

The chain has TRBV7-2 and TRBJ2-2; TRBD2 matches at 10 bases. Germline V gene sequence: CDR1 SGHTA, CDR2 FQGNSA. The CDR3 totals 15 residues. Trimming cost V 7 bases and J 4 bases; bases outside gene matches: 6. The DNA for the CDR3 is TGTGCCAGCACCCCTAGCGGGAGTACCACCGGGGAGCTGTTTTTT. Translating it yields CASTPSGSTTGELFF. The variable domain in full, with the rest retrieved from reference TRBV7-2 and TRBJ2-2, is GAGVSQSPSNKVTEKGKDVELRCDPISGHTALYWYRQSLGQGLEFLIYFQGNSAPDKSGLPSDRFSAERTGGSVSTLTIQRTQQEDSAVYLCASTPSGSTTGELFFGEGSRLTVL.

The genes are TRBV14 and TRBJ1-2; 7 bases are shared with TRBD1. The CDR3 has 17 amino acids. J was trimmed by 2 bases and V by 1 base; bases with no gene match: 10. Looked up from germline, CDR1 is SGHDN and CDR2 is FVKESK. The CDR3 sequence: CASSQAASFRGNYGYTF. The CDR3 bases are TGTGCCAGCAGCCAAGCCGCATCTTTCAGGGGGAACTATGGCTACACCTTC.

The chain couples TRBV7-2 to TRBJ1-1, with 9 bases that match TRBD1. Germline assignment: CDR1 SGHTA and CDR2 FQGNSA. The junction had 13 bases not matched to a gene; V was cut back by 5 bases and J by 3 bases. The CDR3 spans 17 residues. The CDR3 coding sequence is TGTGCCAGCAGCAAGATGGCCCCGGGACAGGGAGACACTGAAGCTTTCTTT. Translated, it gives CASSKMAPGQGDTEAFF. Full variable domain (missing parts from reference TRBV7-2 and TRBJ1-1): GAGVSQSPSNKVTEKGKDVELRCDPISGHTALYWYRQSLGQGLEFLIYFQGNSAPDKSGLPSDRFSAERTGGSVSTLTIQRTQQEDSAVYLCASSKMAPGQGDTEAFFGQGTRLTVV.

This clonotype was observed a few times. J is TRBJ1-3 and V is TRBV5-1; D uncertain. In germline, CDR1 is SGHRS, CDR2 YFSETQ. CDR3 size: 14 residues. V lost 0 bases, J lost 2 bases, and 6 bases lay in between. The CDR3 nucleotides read TGCGCCAGCAGCTTGGACAGACCTGGAAACACCATATATTTT. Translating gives CASSLDRPGNTIYF.

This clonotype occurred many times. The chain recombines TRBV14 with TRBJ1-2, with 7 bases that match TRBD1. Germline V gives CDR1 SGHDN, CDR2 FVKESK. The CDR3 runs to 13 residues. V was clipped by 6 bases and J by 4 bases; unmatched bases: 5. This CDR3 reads CASSPDRVYGYTF. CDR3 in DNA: TGTGCCAGCAGTCCCGACAGGGTCTATGGCTACACCTTC.

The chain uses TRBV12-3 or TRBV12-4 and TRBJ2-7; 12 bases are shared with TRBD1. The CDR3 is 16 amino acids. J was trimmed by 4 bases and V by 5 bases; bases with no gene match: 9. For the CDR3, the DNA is TGTGCCAGCAGTCTAGGGGACAGGGGGCCGATATACGAGCAGTACTTC. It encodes CASSLGDRGPIYEQYF.

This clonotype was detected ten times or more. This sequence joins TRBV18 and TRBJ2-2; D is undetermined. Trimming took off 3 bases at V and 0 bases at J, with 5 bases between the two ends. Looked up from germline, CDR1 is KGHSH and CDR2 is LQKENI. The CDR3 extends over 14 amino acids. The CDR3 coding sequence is TGTGCCAGCTCACCTGTAGCGAACACCGGGGAGCTGTTTTTT. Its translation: CASSPVANTGELFF.

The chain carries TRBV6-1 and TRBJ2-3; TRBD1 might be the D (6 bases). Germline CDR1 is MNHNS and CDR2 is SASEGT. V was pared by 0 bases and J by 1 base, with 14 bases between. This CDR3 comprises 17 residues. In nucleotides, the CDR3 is TGTGCCAGCAGTGAAGCACAGGGTTACCAGGGCACAGATACGCAGTATTTT. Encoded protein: CASSEAQGYQGTDTQYF.

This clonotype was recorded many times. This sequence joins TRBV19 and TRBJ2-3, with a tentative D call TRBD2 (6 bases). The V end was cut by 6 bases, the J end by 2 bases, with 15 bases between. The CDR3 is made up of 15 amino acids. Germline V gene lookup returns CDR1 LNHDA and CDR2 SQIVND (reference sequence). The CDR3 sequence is CASSAPGSPTDTQYF. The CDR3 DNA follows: TGTGCCAGTAGCGCACCCGGGAGCCCCACAGATACGCAGTATTTT.

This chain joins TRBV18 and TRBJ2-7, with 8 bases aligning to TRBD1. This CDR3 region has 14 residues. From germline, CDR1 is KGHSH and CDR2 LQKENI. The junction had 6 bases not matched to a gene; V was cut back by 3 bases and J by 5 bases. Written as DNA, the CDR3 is TGTGCCAGCTCACCGAGGCAGGGGGCCCACGAGCAGTACTTC. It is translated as CASSPRQGAHEQYF.

CDR3 DNA sequence: TGCAGCGGGGAAGACGGGGTCAGCACAGATACGCAGTATTTT. Amino acid sequence: CSGEDGVSTDTQYF. The chain recombines TRBV29-1 with TRBJ2-3; weak D call: TRBD2 (5 bases). The germline V and J ends were trimmed by 7 bases and 0 bases, with 14 bases remaining between them. This CDR3 has 14 amino acids. The germline V gene encodes CDR1 SQVTM and CDR2 ANQGSEA.

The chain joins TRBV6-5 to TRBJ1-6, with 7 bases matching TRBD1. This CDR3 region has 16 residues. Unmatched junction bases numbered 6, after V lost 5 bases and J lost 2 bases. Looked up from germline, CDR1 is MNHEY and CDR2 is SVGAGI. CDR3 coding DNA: TGTGCCAGCAGTCGCGGGACAGTCCCCTATAATTCACCCCTCCACTTT. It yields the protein CASSRGTVPYNSPLHF.

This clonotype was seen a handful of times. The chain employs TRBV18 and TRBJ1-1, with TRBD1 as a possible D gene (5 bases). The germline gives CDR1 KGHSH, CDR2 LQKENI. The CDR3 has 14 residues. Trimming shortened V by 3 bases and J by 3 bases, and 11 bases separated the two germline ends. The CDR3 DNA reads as TGTGCCAGCTCACCGACGCGAGGGGACACTGAAGCTTTCTTT. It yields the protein CASSPTRGDTEAFF. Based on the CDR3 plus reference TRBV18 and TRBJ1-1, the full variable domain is NAGVMQNPRHLVRRRGQEARLRCSPMKGHSHVYWYRQLPEEGLKFMVYLQKENIIDESGMPKERFSAEFPKEGPSILRIQQVVRGDSAAYFCASSPTRGDTEAFFGQGTRLTVV.

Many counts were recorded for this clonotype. The DNA of the CDR3 is TGTGCCAGCAGCGTAGTGGGGGATGAGCAGTTCTTC. Translated, it gives CASSVVGDEQFF. The chain joins TRBV9 to TRBJ2-1; D may match TRBD1 or TRBD2 (5 bases each). Trimming removed 0 bases at V and 8 bases at J, with 6 bases between. Germline V gene data show CDR1 as SGDLS and CDR2 as YYNGEE. This CDR3 region has 12 residues.

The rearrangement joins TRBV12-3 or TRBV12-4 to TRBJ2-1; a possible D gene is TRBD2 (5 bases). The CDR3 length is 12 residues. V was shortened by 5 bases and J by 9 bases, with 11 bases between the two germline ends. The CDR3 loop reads CASSTLAFEQFF. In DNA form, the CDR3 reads TGTGCCAGCAGTACTTTAGCGTTTGAGCAGTTCTTC.

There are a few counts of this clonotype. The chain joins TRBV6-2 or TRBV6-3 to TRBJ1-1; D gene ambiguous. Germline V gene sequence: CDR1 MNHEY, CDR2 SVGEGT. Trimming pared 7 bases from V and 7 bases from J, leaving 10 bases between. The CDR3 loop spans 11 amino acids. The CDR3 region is CASTENFEAFF. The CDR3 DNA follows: TGTGCCAGCACCGAAAACTTTGAAGCTTTCTTT.

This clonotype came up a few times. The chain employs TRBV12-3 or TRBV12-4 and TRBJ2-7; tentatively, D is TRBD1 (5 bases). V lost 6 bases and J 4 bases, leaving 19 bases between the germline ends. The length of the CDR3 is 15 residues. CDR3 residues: CASSLSGAGKYEQYF. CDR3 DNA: TGTGCCAGCAGCCTAAGTGGGGCAGGGAAATACGAGCAGTACTTC.

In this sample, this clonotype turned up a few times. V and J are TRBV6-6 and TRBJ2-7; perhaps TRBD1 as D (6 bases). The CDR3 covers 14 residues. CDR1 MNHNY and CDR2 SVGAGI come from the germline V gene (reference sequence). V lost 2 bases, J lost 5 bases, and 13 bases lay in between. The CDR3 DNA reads TGTGCCAGCAGTTACGGAACAGGGTCTCACGAGCAGTACTTC. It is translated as CASSYGTGSHEQYF.

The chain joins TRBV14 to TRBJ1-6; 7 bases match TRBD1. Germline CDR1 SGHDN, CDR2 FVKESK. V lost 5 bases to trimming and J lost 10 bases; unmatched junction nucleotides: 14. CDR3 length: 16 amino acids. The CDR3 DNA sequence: TGTGCCAGCAGCAGAATGGGACAGATGGCTGGATCACCCCTCCACTTT. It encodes CASSRMGQMAGSPLHF.

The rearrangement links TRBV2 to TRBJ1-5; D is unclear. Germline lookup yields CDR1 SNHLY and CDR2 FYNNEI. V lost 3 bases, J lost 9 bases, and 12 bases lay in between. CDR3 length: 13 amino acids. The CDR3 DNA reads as TGTGCCAGCAGTGATGAGATTTCTGGGCCCCAGCATTTT. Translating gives CASSDEISGPQHF.

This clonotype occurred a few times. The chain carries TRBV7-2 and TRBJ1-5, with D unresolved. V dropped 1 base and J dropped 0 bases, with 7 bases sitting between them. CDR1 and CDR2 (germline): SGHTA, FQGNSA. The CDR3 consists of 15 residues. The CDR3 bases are TGTGCCAGCAGCTTAGGAGGGTTTAGCAATCAGCCCCAGCATTTT. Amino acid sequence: CASSLGGFSNQPQHF.

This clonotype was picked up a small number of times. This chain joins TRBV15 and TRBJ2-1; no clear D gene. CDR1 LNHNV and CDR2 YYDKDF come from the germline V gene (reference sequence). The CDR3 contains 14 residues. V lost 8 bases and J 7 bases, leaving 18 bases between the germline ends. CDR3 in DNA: TGTGCCACCGGCCAGCCTTCAAAGGTGAATGAGCAGTTCTTC. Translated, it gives CATGQPSKVNEQFF.